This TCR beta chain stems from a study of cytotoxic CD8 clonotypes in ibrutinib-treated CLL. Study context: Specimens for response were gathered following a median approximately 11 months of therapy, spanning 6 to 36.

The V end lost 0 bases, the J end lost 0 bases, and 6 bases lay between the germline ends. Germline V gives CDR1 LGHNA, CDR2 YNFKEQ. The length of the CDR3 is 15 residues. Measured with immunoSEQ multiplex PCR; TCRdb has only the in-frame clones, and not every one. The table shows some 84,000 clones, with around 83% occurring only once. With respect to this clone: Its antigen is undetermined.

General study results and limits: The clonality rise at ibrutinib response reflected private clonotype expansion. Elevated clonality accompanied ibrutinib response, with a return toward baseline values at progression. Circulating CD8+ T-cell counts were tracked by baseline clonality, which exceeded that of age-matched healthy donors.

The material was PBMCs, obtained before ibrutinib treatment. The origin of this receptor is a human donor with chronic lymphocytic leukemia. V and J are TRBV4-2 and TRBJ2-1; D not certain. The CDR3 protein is CASSQDPSSYNEQFF. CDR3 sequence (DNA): TGTGCCAGCAGCCAAGATCCTAGCTCCTACAATGAGCAGTTCTTC.